This entry concerns a single T cell receptor beta chain. CDR1 is KGHSH and CDR2 is LQKENI in the germline V gene. The ends were cut back, 4 bases at V and 7 bases at J, with 17 bases in the middle. CDR3 length: 15 amino acids. The sample originates from a study of T cells in Graves' hyperthyroidism and ophthalmopathy. The source material, RNA transcripts, was used to amplify TCR beta CDR3 regions. The HTBI primer set drove a first-round RT-PCR of the TCR CDR3. TCRdb analysed the multiplex PCR reads with MiXCR anew, one entry per CDR3 protein. Altogether roughly 170,000 distinct CDR3 sequences are present, about 18% being singletons, with the ten largest covering 25% to 35%.

The J gene is TRBJ1-5, the V gene TRBV18; D perhaps matches TRBD1 (5 bases). The material sequenced was blood. This TCR was sampled from a woman aged 50 to 60 with Graves' hyperthyroidism. The CDR3 DNA is TGTGCCAGCTCACGTCGGGAGGGGTTTAACCAGCCCCAGCATTTT. This translates into CASSRREGFNQPQHF.